What follows are 21 T cell receptor beta chains derived from one specimen sequenced in a study of CXCR3-negative and CXCR3-positive naive CD8 T cells. Through 5' RACE with UMI labels, the TRB cDNA libraries were prepared. Each CDR3 protein gets one entry in TCRdb, which reprocessed the 5' RACE reads and gives no DNA. Here the sample table reports 90,000 to 100,000 distinct CDR3 sequences. What was sequenced was naive CXCR3- CD8+ T cells from blood. Subset meaning: CD45RO-CCR7+CD27+CD95- naive CD8+ T cells lacking CXCR3 (TNR3-). The receptors derive from a human donor in good health. Some clones in this sample may be carry-over from other donors' samples.

The rearrangement links TRBV28 to TRBJ2-7; the TCRdb D gene call, TRBD2, has no DNA to confirm it. From germline, CDR1 is MDHEN and CDR2 SYDVKM. The CDR3 totals 14 residues. CDR3 sequence reads: CASSIAGVAGEQYF.

V and J are TRBV6-2 or TRBV6-3 and TRBJ2-7. Per germline, CDR1 MNHEY and CDR2 SVGEGT. CDR3 length: 15 amino acids. The CDR3 protein is CASSYFEKNPYEQYF.

V is TRBV29-1 and J is TRBJ1-2. The CDR3 sequence is 12 residues long. Per the germline V gene, CDR1 is SQVTM and CDR2 is ANQGSEA. CDR3 loop: CSVGGSNYGYTF. Based on the CDR3 plus reference TRBV29-1 and TRBJ1-2, the full variable domain is SAVISQKPSRDICQRGTSLTIQCQVDSQVTMMFWYRQQPGQSLTLIATANQGSEATYESGFVIDKFPISRPNLTFSTLTVSNMSPEDSSIYLCSVGGSNYGYTFGSGTRLTVV.

The chain is built from TRBV6-2 or TRBV6-3 and TRBJ2-7; TCRdb indicates TRBD2, and absent DNA this call remains unverified. The CDR3 contains 14 residues. CDR1 and CDR2 (germline): MNHEY, SVGEGT. CDR3 sequence: CASSYDGGAYEQYF.

The gene calls are TRBV29-1 and TRBJ1-2. This CDR3 has 14 amino acids. CDR1 and CDR2 from the germline V gene are SQVTM and ANQGSEA. The CDR3 reads CSVVQEGVDYGYTF. Full variable domain (rest looked up from reference TRBV29-1 and TRBJ1-2): SAVISQKPSRDICQRGTSLTIQCQVDSQVTMMFWYRQQPGQSLTLIATANQGSEATYESGFVIDKFPISRPNLTFSTLTVSNMSPEDSSIYLCSVVQEGVDYGYTFGSGTRLTVV.

The rearrangement joins TRBV12-3 or TRBV12-4 to TRBJ1-2; TCRdb selects TRBD1, and the lack of DNA leaves this call unchecked. The CDR3 has 15 amino acids. CDR3 loop: CATLPAGVVNYGYTF.

V is TRBV7-3 and J is TRBJ1-5; checking the TCRdb D call of TRBD1 is not possible without DNA. CDR1 and CDR2 (germline): SGHTA, FQGTGA. The CDR3 length is 13 residues. The chain's CDR3 is CASSLGGSSPQHF.

This sequence joins TRBV7-8 and TRBJ2-1; with no DNA, the TCRdb D assignment of TRBD2 cannot be verified. The germline CDR1 and CDR2 sequences are SGHVS and FQNEAQ. The CDR3 is 19 residues long. CDR3 sequence: CASSLVGTGTSGSYNEQFF. The variable domain in full, completed from reference TRBV7-8 and TRBJ2-1, reads GAGVSQSPRYKVAKRGQDVALRCDPISGHVSLFWYQQALGQGPEFLTYFQNEAQLDKSGLPSDRFFAERPEGSVSTLKIQRTQQEDSAVYLCASSLVGTGTSGSYNEQFFGPGTRLTVL.

CDR3 amino acids: CASSFDNEQFF. The J gene is TRBJ2-1, the V gene TRBV7-6. CDR3 length: 11 amino acids. The germline V gene encodes CDR1 SGHVS and CDR2 FNYEAQ.

The V and J genes are TRBV29-1 and TRBJ2-7. CDR3 size: 14 residues. Germline CDR1 SQVTM, CDR2 ANQGSEA. The CDR3 sequence: CSPEWAVISYEQYF.

The J gene is TRBJ2-5, the V gene TRBV5-4. Germline V CDR1 and CDR2: SGHNT, YYREEE (reference sequence). The CDR3 is 13 amino acids. CDR3 sequence: CASRQPEQETQYF.

V and J are TRBV5-6 and TRBJ2-1; with no DNA, the TCRdb D assignment of TRBD1 cannot be verified. Per germline, CDR1 SGHDT and CDR2 YYEEEE. This CDR3 has 13 amino acids. The CDR3 sequence is CASSPGQHNEQFF. The full variable domain, rest sourced from reference TRBV5-6 and TRBJ2-1, is DAGVTQSPTHLIKTRGQQVTLRCSPKSGHDTVSWYQQALGQGPQFIFQYYEEEERQRGNFPDRFSGHQFPNYSSELNVNALLLGDSALYLCASSPGQHNEQFFGPGTRLTVL.

V gene TRBV4-3 combines with J gene TRBJ2-1; TCRdb reports TRBD2, a call that lacks DNA to check it against. This CDR3 spans 16 amino acids. Germline V gives CDR1 LGHNA, CDR2 YSLEER. The CDR3 loop is CASSQDRLAGDSEQFF.

V usage is TRBV20-1 and J usage is TRBJ2-5; TCRdb lists TRBD1, though no DNA is available to test this call. Germline V gene sequence: CDR1 DFQATT, CDR2 SNEGSKA (reference sequence). CDR3 length equals 17 residues. CDR3 residues: CSASPRPSSALRETQYF.

The genes are TRBV13 and TRBJ1-1. Germline CDR1 is PRHDT and CDR2 is FYEKMQ (reference sequence). CDR3 size: 13 residues. CDR3 loop: CASSRWLNTEAFF.

The genes are TRBV12-3 or TRBV12-4 and TRBJ2-7. The CDR3 has 12 amino acids. Here the CDR3 reads CASSFGSYEQYF.

The J gene is TRBJ2-3, the V gene TRBV11-3; without DNA, the TCRdb call of TRBD1 cannot be checked. CDR3 length equals 15 residues. The germline V gene has CDR1 SGHNT and CDR2 YENEEA. CDR3 loop: CASSSPGSDTDTQYF.

This chain uses TRBV4-1 with TRBJ1-2; no DNA is available, so the TRBD1 call from TCRdb remains unchecked. Per the germline V gene, CDR1 is MGHRA and CDR2 is YSYEKL. The CDR3 extends over 14 amino acids. The CDR3 sequence is CASSQAGTNYGYTF.

The V gene is TRBV29-1, the J gene TRBJ2-7. The CDR3 is 14 residues long. Germline V lookup: CDR1 SQVTM, CDR2 ANQGSEA. The CDR3: CSVEEKGSSYEQYF.

The chain employs TRBV21-1 and TRBJ2-7; TCRdb's D gene call, TRBD2, goes unchecked for lack of DNA. TRBV21-1 is a recognized pseudogene. The CDR3 spans 16 residues. The CDR3 protein is CASSKFGTSGGYEQYF.

The CDR3: CSVEAGGPIDTQYF. V is TRBV29-1 and J is TRBJ2-3; as DNA is missing, the TRBD2 call by TCRdb cannot be tested. CDR3 length: 14 amino acids. Germline V gene sequence: CDR1 SQVTM, CDR2 ANQGSEA.